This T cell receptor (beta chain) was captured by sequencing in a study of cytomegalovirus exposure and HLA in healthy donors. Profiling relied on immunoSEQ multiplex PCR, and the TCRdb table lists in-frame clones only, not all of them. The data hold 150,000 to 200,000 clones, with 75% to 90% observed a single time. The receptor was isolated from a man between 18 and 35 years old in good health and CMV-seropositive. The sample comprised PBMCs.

The chain's CDR3 is CASSGGTALGYTF. As DNA, the CDR3 is TGTGCCAGCAGCGGAGGGACAGCTCTTGGCTACACCTTC. The rearrangement joins TRBV9 to TRBJ1-2; 7 bases are shared with TRBD1. Germline trimming cut 3 bases from V and 7 bases from J; bases unmatched to any gene: 6. The V gene's germline CDR1 is SGDLS and CDR2 YYNGEE. The CDR3 spans 13 residues.